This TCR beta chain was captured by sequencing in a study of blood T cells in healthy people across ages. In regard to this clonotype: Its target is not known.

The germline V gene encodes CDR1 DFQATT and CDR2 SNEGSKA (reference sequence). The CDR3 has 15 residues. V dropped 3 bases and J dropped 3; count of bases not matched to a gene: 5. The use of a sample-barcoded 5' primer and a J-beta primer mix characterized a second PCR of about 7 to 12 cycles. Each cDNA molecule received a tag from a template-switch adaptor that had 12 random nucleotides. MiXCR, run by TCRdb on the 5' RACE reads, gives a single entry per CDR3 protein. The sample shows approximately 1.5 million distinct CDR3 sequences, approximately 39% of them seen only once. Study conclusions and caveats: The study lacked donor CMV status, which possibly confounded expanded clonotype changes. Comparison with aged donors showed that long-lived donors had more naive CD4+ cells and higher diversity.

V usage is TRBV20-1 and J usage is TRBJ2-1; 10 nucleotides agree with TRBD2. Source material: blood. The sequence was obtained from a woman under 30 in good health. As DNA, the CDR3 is TGCAGTGCTAGTGGAGCGGGAGGGCACTACAATGAGCAGTTCTTC. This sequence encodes CSASGAGGHYNEQFF.